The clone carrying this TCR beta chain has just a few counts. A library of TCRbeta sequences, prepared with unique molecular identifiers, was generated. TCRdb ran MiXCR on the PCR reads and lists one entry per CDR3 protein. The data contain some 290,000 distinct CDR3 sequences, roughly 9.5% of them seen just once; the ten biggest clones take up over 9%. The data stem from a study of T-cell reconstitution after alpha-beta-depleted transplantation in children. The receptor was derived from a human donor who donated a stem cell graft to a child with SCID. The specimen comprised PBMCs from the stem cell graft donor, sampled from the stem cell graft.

The CDR3 protein is CASSDSPSNQPQHF. In nucleotides, the CDR3 is TGTGCCAGCAGCGACAGCCCTAGCAATCAGCCCCAGCATTTT. The chain uses TRBV9 and TRBJ1-5; no definite D call. The CDR3 totals 14 residues. Germline CDR1 reads SGDLS; CDR2 reads YYNGEE. V gave up 3 bases and J gave up 0 bases, with 7 bases separating them.